These 18 T cell receptor beta chains originate from one sample sequenced in a study of T-cell reconstitution after alpha-beta-depleted transplantation in children. Preparation of the TCRbeta library involved a method that used unique molecular identifiers. One entry per CDR3 protein, called by TCRdb with MiXCR from the PCR reads. The sample has 350,000 to 500,000 distinct CDR3 sequences, about 40% seen once; the top ten hold under 35%. Sequences were derived from PBMCs, sampled before TCRalphabeta/CD19-depleted stem cell transplant. Receptor source: a girl aged 2-15 years with aplastic anemia, due to receive a stem cell transplant.

A few counts support this clonotype. This chain connects TRBV9 to TRBJ2-7, with no clear D. The CDR3 length is 13 residues. Germline assignment: CDR1 SGDLS and CDR2 YYNGEE. The V gene lost 3 bases and the J gene lost 0 bases, with 7 bases spanning the gap. In nucleotides, the CDR3 is TGTGCCAGCAGCGGGGCCGTCTCCTACGAGCAGTACTTC. Amino acids: CASSGAVSYEQYF.

The chain uses TRBV5-1 and TRBJ2-3; 7 bases map to TRBD2. Germline-derived CDR1 and CDR2 are SGHRS and YFSETQ. V was clipped by 5 bases and J by 5 bases; unmatched bases: 17. The CDR3 spans 17 residues. The CDR3 DNA follows: TGCGCCAGCAGAACCCTCCAGGCTCCGCGGGAGAGAGATACGCAGTATTTT. Its protein is CASRTLQAPRERDTQYF.

This clonotype was seen repeatedly, ten times or more. This sequence joins TRBV24-1 and TRBJ2-1, with 11 nucleotides matching TRBD2. The CDR3 is made up of 19 amino acids. V shed 4 bases and J 0 bases; nucleotides not matched to a gene: 10. Germline CDR1 KGHDR, CDR2 SFDVKD. The CDR3 nucleotides are TGTGCCACCAGTGAGTCTCCGGGACTAGCGGTCCGCTCCTACAATGAGCAGTTCTTC. Amino acids: CATSESPGLAVRSYNEQFF.

CDR3 in DNA: TGTGCCAGCAGTGAACTTCTAGCGGGGGGAGAGACCCAGTACTTC. Its translation: CASSELLAGGETQYF. V gene TRBV2 combines with J gene TRBJ2-5; TRBD2 matches at 11 bases. The CDR3 contains 15 residues. Germline-derived CDR1 and CDR2 are SNHLY and FYNNEI. V was pared by 2 bases and J by 4 bases, with 3 bases of the junction left unmatched.

This clonotype appeared many times. The gene calls are TRBV10-3 and TRBJ2-5, with D possibly TRBD1 on 7 matching bases. With 8 bases removed from V and 1 base from J, the gap between germline ends came to 17 bases. CDR1 is ENHRY, CDR2 SYGVKD, per germline. The CDR3 has 15 amino acids. The CDR3 nucleotides are TGTGCCATCTCCAGGGGGGAAATTATCCAAGAGACCCAGTACTTC. Residues: CAISRGEIIQETQYF.

The CDR3 sequence is CASSEGRNLETQYF. Here the CDR3 DNA reads TGTGCCAGCAGTGAAGGGAGAAACCTGGAGACCCAGTACTTC. This chain uses TRBV6-1 with TRBJ2-5, with unresolved D. V lost 1 base and J 5 bases, leaving 11 bases between the germline ends. CDR3 length: 14 residues. CDR1 and CDR2 from the germline V gene are MNHNS and SASEGT.

This clonotype showed up just a few times. The chain has TRBV7-9 and TRBJ2-1; D unresolved. This CDR3 contains 15 residues. The V and J ends lost 4 bases and 15 bases respectively, with 25 bases between them. Looked up from germline, CDR1 is SEHNR and CDR2 is FQNEAQ (reference sequence). The CDR3 loop is CASSWAPIGFATAFF. As DNA, the CDR3 is TGTGCCAGCAGCTGGGCCCCAATCGGTTTCGCGACGGCGTTCTTC.

This chain links TRBV20-1 with TRBJ2-3, with 7 bases lining up with TRBD2. Looked up from germline, CDR1 is DFQATT and CDR2 is SNEGSKA (reference sequence). The CDR3 totals 15 residues. Trimming cost V 3 bases and J 3 bases; bases outside gene matches: 9. The CDR3 region has the DNA TGCAGTGCTAGCATCCGAGCGGGACCTACAGATACGCAGTATTTT. It specifies CSASIRAGPTDTQYF.

The chain recombines TRBV5-1 with TRBJ2-3; no firm D call. V was clipped by 4 bases and J by 3 bases, with 12 bases between them. Germline V gene data show CDR1 as SGHRS and CDR2 as YFSETQ. There are 14 residues in the CDR3. CDR3 DNA: TGCGCCAGCAGCCCGACGGTTCCGACAGATACGCAGTATTTT. This sequence encodes CASSPTVPTDTQYF.

J is TRBJ2-3 and V is TRBV29-1; 8 bases line up with TRBD2. The CDR3 loop spans 14 amino acids. Germline V lookup: CDR1 SQVTM, CDR2 ANQGSEA. Trimming took 3 bases from V and 5 from J; bases not matched to a gene: 7. Written as DNA, the CDR3 is TGCAGCGTTGAGGTCGAGCGGGAGTTAGATACGCAGTATTTT. Translating gives CSVEVERELDTQYF.

This clonotype was seen a handful of times. The chain is built from TRBV15 and TRBJ2-3; D might be TRBD2 (5 bases). Germline loops: CDR1 LNHNV, CDR2 YYDKDF (reference sequence). This CDR3 is 15 amino acids long. Deletions cut 1 base from V and 5 bases from J, with 13 bases between. CDR3 nucleotide sequence: TGTGCCACCAGCAGAGTTGGGAGCGCACAAGATACGCAGTATTTT. Translated: CATSRVGSAQDTQYF.

This clonotype has a count of ten or more. The genes are TRBV2 and TRBJ2-7; unclear D gene. This CDR3 has 12 amino acids. V was cut by 11 bases and J by 3 bases, with 14 bases left in between. Germline CDR1 and CDR2: SNHLY and FYNNEI. Here the CDR3 reads CASDRTRYEQYF. DNA of the CDR3: TGTGCCTCCGACCGAACCCGCTACGAGCAGTACTTC.

The V gene is TRBV28, the J gene TRBJ1-5; 7 positions match TRBD1. The CDR3 is made up of 14 amino acids. V lost 5 bases, J lost 5 bases, and 6 bases stayed unmatched. CDR1 is MDHEN and CDR2 is SYDVKM in the germline V gene. CDR3 loop: CASSPGGRDQPQHF. DNA for the CDR3: TGTGCCAGCAGTCCAGGGGGGAGGGATCAGCCCCAGCATTTT. Based on the CDR3 plus reference TRBV28 and TRBJ1-5, the full variable domain is DVKVTQSSRYLVKRTGEKVFLECVQDMDHENMFWYRQDPGLGLRLIYFSYDVKMKEKGDIPEGYSVSREKKERFSLILESASTNQTSMYLCASSPGGRDQPQHFGDGTRLSIL.

This clonotype was counted a few times. The chain carries TRBV19 and TRBJ2-7; 8 positions agree with TRBD1. This CDR3 region has 16 residues. The germline V gene encodes CDR1 LNHDA and CDR2 SQIVND (reference sequence). V gave up 4 bases and J gave up 8 bases; unmatched junction bases: 16. The chain's CDR3 is CASSTRWTGKVVQQYF. CDR3 in DNA: TGTGCCAGTAGTACCCGTTGGACAGGGAAGGTGGTGCAGCAGTACTTC.

This clonotype was counted only a few times. The chain combines TRBV29-1 with TRBJ2-3; 8 bases align to TRBD1. Trimming took 3 bases from V and 3 from J; bases not matched to a gene: 5. Germline V gene data show CDR1 as SQVTM and CDR2 as ANQGSEA. The length of the CDR3 is 14 residues. CDR3 nucleotides: TGCAGCGTTGATGAAACAGGGGGGACAGATACGCAGTATTTT. It is translated as CSVDETGGTDTQYF.

As to this clonotype: A much more abundant neighbour one base away suggests this may be a read error. V and J are TRBV6-5 and TRBJ2-2, with unresolved D. CDR3 length: 12 residues. From germline, CDR1 is MNHEY and CDR2 SVGAGI. The V end lost 2 bases, the J end lost 5 bases, and 3 bases lay between the germline ends. CDR3 DNA: TGTGCCAGCAGTTACCTGACCGGGGAGCTGTTTTTT. This gives the protein CASSYLTGELFF.

This clonotype has a handful of counts. The rearrangement uses TRBV20-1 and TRBJ2-2; 10 nucleotides line up with TRBD2. Germline lookup yields CDR1 DFQATT and CDR2 SNEGSKA (reference sequence). The CDR3 totals 15 residues. With V trimmed by 5 bases and J by 3 bases, 6 bases remained unmatched. DNA of the CDR3: TGCAGTGCTGCGCAAAGCGGGAGGGACACCGGGGAGCTGTTTTTT. Protein product: CSAAQSGRDTGELFF.

Ten or more counts support this clonotype. The V and J genes are TRBV18 and TRBJ1-4, with a weak D call TRBD1 (6 bases). Trimming shortened V by 3 bases and J by 5 bases, and 7 bases separated the two germline ends. CDR3 size: 13 residues. Germline V lookup: CDR1 KGHSH, CDR2 LQKENI. CDR3 nucleotides: TGTGCCAGCTCACCGGACAGAAATGAAAAACTGTTTTTT. Its translation: CASSPDRNEKLFF.